What follows are 7 T cell receptor beta chains derived from one specimen sequenced in a study of human T cells and chemical hapten exposure. TCRdb re-called the RACE reads with MiXCR, one entry per CDR3 protein. The repertoire holds about 98,000 distinct CDR3 sequences, with 9.5% to 14% as singletons. Documented time point: pre-sensitization, week 0. Stated treatment: therapeutic diphenylcyclopropenone sensitization with weekly scalp DPC. This specimen consisted of whole blood, obtained in connection with sensitization to the hapten diphenylcyclopropenone (DPC). All receptors come from a woman in her sixties or seventies with alopecia areata. Some clones in this sample may be carry-over from other donors' samples.

Many counts were recorded for this clonotype. The rearrangement links TRBV5-1 to TRBJ1-2; 8 positions agree with TRBD1. The CDR3 extends over 14 amino acids. CDR1 is SGHRS, CDR2 YFSETQ, per germline. J was trimmed by 4 bases and V by 0 bases; bases with no gene match: 2. The CDR3 is CASSLEQGGYGYTF. The CDR3 DNA follows: TGCGCCAGCAGCTTGGAACAGGGGGGCTATGGCTACACCTTC.

J is TRBJ1-2 and V is TRBV7-2, with D uncertain. CDR1 and CDR2 (germline): SGHTA, FQGNSA. The V end was cut by 3 bases, the J end by 2 bases, with 4 bases between. This CDR3 is built from 12 residues. CDR3 DNA sequence: TGTGCCAGCAGCTTTTCGAACTATGGCTACACCTTC. This gives the protein CASSFSNYGYTF.

This clonotype was seen many times. The chain has TRBV18 and TRBJ1-6; 7 nucleotides agree with TRBD1. In germline, CDR1 is KGHSH, CDR2 LQKENI. Unmatched junction bases numbered 7, after V lost 1 base and J lost 7 bases. The CDR3 runs to 16 residues. The CDR3 DNA reads as TGTGCCAGCTCACCACGGTCAGGGGGTCAGAATTCACCCCTCCACTTT. This encodes CASSPRSGGQNSPLHF.

The chain joins TRBV20-1 to TRBJ2-7, with D possibly being TRBD1 (5 bases). V was shortened by 0 bases and J by 1 base, with 13 bases between the two germline ends. The CDR3 is 15 amino acids. Germline CDR1 is DFQATT and CDR2 is SNEGSKA (reference sequence). The CDR3 here is CSARDFYRQSYEQYF. DNA of the CDR3: TGCAGTGCTAGAGATTTCTACAGGCAATCCTACGAGCAGTACTTC.

This clonotype was detected many times. The J gene is TRBJ1-3, the V gene TRBV7-9, with a possible D match to TRBD1 (5 bases). Germline lookup yields CDR1 SEHNR and CDR2 FQNEAQ (reference sequence). This CDR3 contains 15 residues. The V end lost 1 base, the J end lost 7 bases, and 14 bases lay between the germline ends. The CDR3: CASSLEGAGTNTIYF. In DNA form, the CDR3 reads TGTGCCAGCAGCTTAGAAGGGGCCGGGACGAACACCATATATTTT.

The chain employs TRBV5-1 and TRBJ2-1; a weak D match, TRBD1 (5 bases). The CDR3 extends over 15 amino acids. The ends were cut back, 0 bases at V and 1 base at J, with 8 bases in the middle. CDR1 and CDR2 from the germline V gene are SGHRS and YFSETQ. The CDR3 DNA reads TGCGCCAGCAGCTTGGCAGGGTTTTCCTACAATGAGCAGTTCTTC. It encodes CASSLAGFSYNEQFF.

CDR3 sequence reads: CAWSGFYGYTF. The CDR3 region has the DNA TGTGCCTGGAGCGGTTTCTATGGCTACACCTTC. This chain links TRBV30 with TRBJ1-2; D is unclear. V was shortened by 3 bases and J by 4 bases, with 6 bases between the two germline ends. The CDR3 is 11 residues long. The germline gives CDR1 GTSNPN, CDR2 SVGIG (reference sequence). The full variable domain, in which reference TRBV30 and TRBJ1-2 provide the parts outside the CDR3, is SQTIHQWPATLVQPVGSPLSLECTVEGTSNPNLYWYRQAAGRGLQLLFYSVGIGQISSEVPQNLSASRPQDRQFILSSKKLLLSDSGFYLCAWSGFYGYTFGSGTRLTVV.